The source of this T cell receptor (beta chain) is a study of T-cell memory formation after mild COVID-19. Notes on the study in general: Clones which contracted sat mainly in CM and EM if CD4+, and in EMRA if CD8+. Memory cells collected pre-infection included some clones that later responded, suggesting cross-reactive memory joined.

In this sample, this clonotype turned up a few times. Its antigen remains unknown. The CDR3 is 15 residues long. The germline V gene has CDR1 SEHNR and CDR2 FQNEAQ (reference sequence). V dropped 5 bases and J dropped 1; count of bases not matched to a gene: 7. Using constant-segment primers, 5'RACE produced TCR alpha and TCR beta cDNA libraries carrying sample barcodes and UMIs. MiXCR was run by TCRdb on the 5' RACE reads, yielding one entry per CDR3 protein. The sample shows around 500,000 distinct CDR3 sequences, about 18% of them seen only once. The chain combines TRBV7-9 with TRBJ1-2, with TRBD1 identical over 7 bases. The sequencing sample was made of PBMCs or a T cell subset sorted from them (not recorded which). This TCR was recovered from an adult woman who had mild COVID-19 (a few samples of this study predate the infection). Cell type and time point are not known. The CDR3 DNA sequence: TGTGCCAGCAGCCTAAGGACAGGACTTAACTATGGCTACACCTTC. Its translation is CASSLRTGLNYGYTF.